The clone carrying this TCR beta chain was seen just once. Other nucleotide sequences from this sample produce the same CDR3. The data were obtained in a study of blood T cell repertoires in COVID-19. The protocol was immunoSEQ multiplex PCR, while the TCRdb copy is restricted to in-frame clones and leaves out a portion. In the table there are approximately 300,000 clones, around 85% of which are singletons. Donors in Cohort 3 who had recovered were those with two negative PCRs, healthcare professional clearance, or resolution of their symptoms. V lost 3 bases and J 4 bases, leaving 10 bases between the germline ends. Germline V gene sequence: CDR1 MNHEY, CDR2 SMNVEV (reference sequence). The CDR3 length is 14 residues.

The chain couples TRBV27 to TRBJ1-5; the D gene is possibly TRBD1 (5 bases). Sequenced material: PBMCs or T cells enriched from blood (not recorded which). The TCR comes from a woman aged 25 to 45 who had recovered from COVID-19. In DNA form, the CDR3 reads TGTGCCAGCAGTTTGGGGCAGGGTAATCAGCCCCAGCATTTT. It is translated as CASSLGQGNQPQHF.